These T cell receptor beta chains were read from a single sample in a study of CD8+ T cells in alopecia areata. Clones were sequenced by immunoSEQ multiplex PCR, and TCRdb holds only the in-frame ones, with some missing. The sample has fewer than 250,000 clones, 50% to 65% seen once. The sample in question was CD4+ T cells sorted from blood, obtained at week 0. The receptors originated from a human donor with alopecia areata. Each CDR3 is given with its conserved first and last residue. Fields, in order: V gene, CDR3 length, J gene, CDR3 protein.

v_call: TRBV29-1; cdr3_length: 14; j_call: TRBJ2-6; cdr3_aa: CSVESSAGANVLTF
v_call: TRBV30; cdr3_length: 13; j_call: TRBJ2-1; cdr3_aa: CAWSGGLAFEQFF
v_call: TRBV4-1; cdr3_length: 17; j_call: TRBJ2-7; cdr3_aa: CASSQSPSGLSSYEQYF
v_call: TRBV6-1; cdr3_length: 14; j_call: TRBJ2-7; cdr3_aa: CASSLGPRPDEQYF
v_call: TRBV30; cdr3_length: 15; j_call: TRBJ2-3; cdr3_aa: CAWSTGSGSTDTQYF
v_call: TRBV29-1; cdr3_length: 14; j_call: TRBJ2-1; cdr3_aa: CRVKTGGASNEQFF
v_call: TRBV5-5; cdr3_length: 18; j_call: TRBJ2-5; cdr3_aa: CASSPGGVASPYQETQYF
v_call: TRBV7-3; cdr3_length: 15; j_call: TRBJ2-3; cdr3_aa: CASSLMGQGYDTQYF
v_call: TRBV9; cdr3_length: 14; j_call: TRBJ1-2; cdr3_aa: CASSQDRVVSGYTF
v_call: TRBV6-5; cdr3_length: 13; j_call: TRBJ1-2; cdr3_aa: CATMSGSNYGYTF
v_call: TRBV30; cdr3_length: 10; j_call: TRBJ1-1; cdr3_aa: CAWGRTEAFF
v_call: TRBV29-1; cdr3_length: 13; j_call: TRBJ1-4; cdr3_aa: CSVAGATNEKLFF
v_call: TRBV6-6; cdr3_length: 14; j_call: TRBJ2-3; cdr3_aa: CASSYEMTGRTQYF
v_call: TRBV6-5; cdr3_length: 14; j_call: TRBJ1-2; cdr3_aa: CASSYSAGDYGYTF
v_call: TRBV13; cdr3_length: 15; j_call: TRBJ1-4; cdr3_aa: CASSTLDFRGEKLFF
v_call: TRBV7-9; cdr3_length: 16; j_call: TRBJ1-2; cdr3_aa: CASSLAPRILNYGYTF
v_call: TRBV13; cdr3_length: 16; j_call: TRBJ1-5; cdr3_aa: CASRLGGQGGNQPQHF
v_call: TRBV9; cdr3_length: 15; j_call: TRBJ1-1; cdr3_aa: CASSVESRMNTEAFF